This T cell receptor beta chain was captured in a study of human T cells and chemical hapten exposure. Stated time point: patch test 1, 2 weeks after DPC sensitization. This sample's treatment: therapeutic diphenylcyclopropenone sensitization with weekly scalp DPC. This clonotype has at least ten counts. Its antigen is undetermined. General observations from the study: Sensitizing with DPC caused no change in TCRs above 1 in 1000 frequency.

Each CDR3 protein gets one entry after TCRdb re-called the RACE reads with MiXCR. The sample holds some 400,000 distinct CDR3 sequences, about 4.8% seen once. CDR1 is SNHLY, CDR2 FYNNEI, per germline. Trimming took 6 bases from V and 2 from J, leaving 8 bases between them. The CDR3 contains 14 residues. J is TRBJ2-6 and V is TRBV2; D is possibly TRBD2 (7 bases). The sample in question was whole blood, obtained in connection with sensitization to the hapten diphenylcyclopropenone (DPC). The receptor's source is a woman between 45 and 65 years old with alopecia areata. Some clones in this sample may be carry-over from other donors' samples. This CDR3 is CASRGGAGANVLTF. CDR3 DNA sequence: TGTGCCAGCAGAGGGGGGGCTGGGGCCAACGTCCTGACTTTC. Combining the CDR3 with reference TRBV2 and TRBJ2-6 gives the whole variable domain EPEVTQTPSHQVTQMGQEVILRCVPISNHLYFYWYRQILGQKVEFLVSFYNNEISEKSEIFDDQFSVERPDGSNFTLKIRSTKLEDSAMYFCASRGGAGANVLTFGAGSRLTVL.